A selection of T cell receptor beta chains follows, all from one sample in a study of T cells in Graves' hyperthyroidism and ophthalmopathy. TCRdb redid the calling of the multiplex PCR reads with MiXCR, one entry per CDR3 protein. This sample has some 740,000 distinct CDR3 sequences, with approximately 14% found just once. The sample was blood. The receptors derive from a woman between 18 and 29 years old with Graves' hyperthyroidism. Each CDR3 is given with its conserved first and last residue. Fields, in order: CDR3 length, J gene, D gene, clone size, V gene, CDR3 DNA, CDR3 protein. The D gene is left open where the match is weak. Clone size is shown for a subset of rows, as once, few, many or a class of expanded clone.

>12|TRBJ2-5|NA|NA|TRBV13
TGTGCCAGCAGCCAGAACCACGAGACCCAGTACTTC
CASSQNHETQYF
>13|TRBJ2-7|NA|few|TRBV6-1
TGTGCCAGCACGAGCAGGAGCTCCTACGAGCAGTACTTC
CASTSRSSYEQYF
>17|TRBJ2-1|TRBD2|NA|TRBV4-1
TGCGCCAGCAGCCTTTATAGCGGGAGGGCCTCTGGGAATGAGCAGTTCTTC
CASSLYSGRASGNEQFF
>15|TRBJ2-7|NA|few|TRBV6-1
TGTGCCAGCAGTCAGACTCTAGGGAGCCACTACGAGCAGTACTTC
CASSQTLGSHYEQYF
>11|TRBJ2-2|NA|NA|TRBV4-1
TGCGCCAGCAGTACGGCCGGGGAGCTGTTTTTT
CASSTAGELFF
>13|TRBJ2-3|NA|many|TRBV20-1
TGCAGCCCCCAAGCCCCGGGGGAGTGGAGGCAGTATTTT
CSPQAPGEWRQYF
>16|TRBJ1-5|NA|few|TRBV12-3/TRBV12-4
TGTGCCAGCAGTTACCCTGCTGTCGGGGGGACTCAGCCCCAGCATTTT
CASSYPAVGGTQPQHF
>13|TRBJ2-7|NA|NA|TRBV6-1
TGTGCCAGTAGATCCCCCCCCGCCTACGAGCAGTACTTC
CASRSPPAYEQYF
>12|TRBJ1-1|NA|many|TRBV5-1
TGCGCCAGCAGACCGTTCGGAGGGGGGGCTTTCTTT
CASRPFGGGAFF
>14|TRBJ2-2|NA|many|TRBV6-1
TGTGCCAGCAGTGAGTTAAGGGAAACCGGGGAGCTGTTTTTT
CASSELRETGELFF
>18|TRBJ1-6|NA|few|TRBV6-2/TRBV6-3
TGTGCCAGCAGTGCGGTCGACCGGGGCAGAGTTCAAAATTCACCCCTCCACTTT
CASSAVDRGRVQNSPLHF
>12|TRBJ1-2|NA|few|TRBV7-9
TGTGCCAGCAGATCACAGGATTATGGCTACACCTTC
CASRSQDYGYTF
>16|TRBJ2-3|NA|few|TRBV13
TGTGCCAGCAGCTCGGGACCAGCCGATAACACAGATACGCAGTATTTT
CASSSGPADNTDTQYF
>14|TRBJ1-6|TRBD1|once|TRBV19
TGTGCCAGTACCCCAGGGACAGAAAATTCACCCCTCCACTTT
CASTPGTENSPLHF
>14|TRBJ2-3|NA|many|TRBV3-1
TGTGCCAGCACCACGACAGGGAGGACAGATACGCAGTATTTT
CASTTTGRTDTQYF
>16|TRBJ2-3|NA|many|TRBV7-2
TGTGCCAGCAGCTTAGACGGAGGGTCCTGGGGAGATACGCAGTATTTT
CASSLDGGSWGDTQYF
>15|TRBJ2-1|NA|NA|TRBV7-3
TGTGCCAGCAGCTTAGGGTATTTGGGGGTCCATGAGCAGTTCTTC
CASSLGYLGVHEQFF
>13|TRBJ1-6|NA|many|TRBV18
TGTGCCAGCTCACCCGGACAGAATTCACCCCTCCACTTT
CASSPGQNSPLHF
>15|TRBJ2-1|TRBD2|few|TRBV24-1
TGTGCCACCAGTGATTTGTCCGGGAGGGGCAATGAGCAGTTCTTC
CATSDLSGRGNEQFF
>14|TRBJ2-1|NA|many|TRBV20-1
TGCAGTGCTAGGCCCAGCGGCACCTACAATGAGCAGTTCTTC
CSARPSGTYNEQFF
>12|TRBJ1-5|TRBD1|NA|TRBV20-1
TGCAGTGCGGGGACAGGGAACCAGCCCCAGCATTTT
CSAGTGNQPQHF
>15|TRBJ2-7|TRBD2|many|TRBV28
TGTGCCAGCAGTTTGTGGCGGGGGGACTCCTACGAGCAGTACTTC
CASSLWRGDSYEQYF
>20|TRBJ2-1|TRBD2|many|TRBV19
TGTGCCAGTAGTATCTTACACCCGTTAGCGGGAGCTTCGCCCTACAATGAGCAGTTCTTC
CASSILHPLAGASPYNEQFF
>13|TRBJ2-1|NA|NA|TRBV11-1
TGTGCCAGCAGCTTAGAACTCCACAATGAGCAGTTCTTC
CASSLELHNEQFF
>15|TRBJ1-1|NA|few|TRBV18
TGTGCCAGCTCCTCCTCCTTAAACAGGGTTGATGAAGCTTTCTTT
CASSSSLNRVDEAFF
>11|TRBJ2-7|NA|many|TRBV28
TGTGCCAGCAGTTTAAAGTACGAGCAGTACTTC
CASSLKYEQYF
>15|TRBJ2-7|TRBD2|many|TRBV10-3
TGTGCCATCAGTGAGTCGGCGGGAGGTTCCTACGAGCAGTACTTC
CAISESAGGSYEQYF
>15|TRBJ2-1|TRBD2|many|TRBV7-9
TGTGCCAGCAGCCGCGGGGCTAGCGGGAGCAATGAGCAGTTCTTC
CASSRGASGSNEQFF
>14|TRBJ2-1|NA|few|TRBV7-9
TGTGCCAGCAGCCGCCTAGGGGAAGGCAATGAGCAGTTCTTC
CASSRLGEGNEQFF
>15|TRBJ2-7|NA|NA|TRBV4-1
TGCGCCAGCAGCCACATCACCGGGTCCACCTACGAGCAGTACTTC
CASSHITGSTYEQYF
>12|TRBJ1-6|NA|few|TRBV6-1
TGTGCCAGCCTCAGTTCTTTTTCACCCCTCCACTTT
CASLSSFSPLHF
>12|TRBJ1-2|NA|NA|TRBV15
TGTGCCACCAGCAGAGGAACCGATGGCTACACCTTC
CATSRGTDGYTF
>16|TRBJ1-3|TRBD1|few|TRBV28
TGTGCCAGCAGTTTATTGGGACAGGGCTCTGGAAACACCATATATTTT
CASSLLGQGSGNTIYF
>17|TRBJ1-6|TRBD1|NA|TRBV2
TGTGCCAGCAATGGGGACAGTCAAAGCCCCTATAATTCACCCCTCCACTTT
CASNGDSQSPYNSPLHF
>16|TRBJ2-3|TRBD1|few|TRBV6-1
TGTGCCAGCAGTACCCCGGGACAGGCGTCCGGAGATACGCAGTATTTT
CASSTPGQASGDTQYF
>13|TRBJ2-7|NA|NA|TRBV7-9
TGTGCCAGCAGCGTACCAGGGTCCCACGAGCAGTACTTC
CASSVPGSHEQYF
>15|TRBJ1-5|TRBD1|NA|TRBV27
TGTGCCAGCAGCCGATCCGGGACAGGGATCCAGCCCCAGCATTTT
CASSRSGTGIQPQHF
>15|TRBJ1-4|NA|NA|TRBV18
TGTGCCAGCTCACCACAAACAAGTCGCGGGGAAAAACTGTTTTTT
CASSPQTSRGEKLFF
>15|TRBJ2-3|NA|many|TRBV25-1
TGTGCCAGCGAATCATCACAGGGAACCACAGATACGCAGTATTTT
CASESSQGTTDTQYF
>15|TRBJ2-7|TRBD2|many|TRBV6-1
TGTGCCAGCAGCCAACTAGCGCAAAGCTCCTACGAGCAGTACTTC
CASSQLAQSSYEQYF
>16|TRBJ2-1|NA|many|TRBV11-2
TGTGCCAGCACAATGTCTCAGCGGGTCCCGGGCAATGAGCAGTTCTTC
CASTMSQRVPGNEQFF
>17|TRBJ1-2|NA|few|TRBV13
TGTGCCAGCAGCTCAGGTGGTATCCCGGTAGCGGACTATGGCTACACCTTC
CASSSGGIPVADYGYTF
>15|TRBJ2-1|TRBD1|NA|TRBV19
TGTGCCAGTAGTACCTCCGGGACAGGGCCGTCGGGGCAGTTCTTC
CASSTSGTGPSGQFF
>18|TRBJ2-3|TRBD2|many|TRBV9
TGTGCCAGCAGCGACACATTAGCGGGAGTCAACGGGATTGATACGCAGTATTTT
CASSDTLAGVNGIDTQYF
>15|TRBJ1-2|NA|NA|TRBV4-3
TGCGCCAGCAGCCCGACTGACGGAACTAACTATGGCTACACCTTC
CASSPTDGTNYGYTF
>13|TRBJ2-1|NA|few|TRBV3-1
TGTGCCAGCAGCCAAGATTCCTACAATGAGCAGCTCTTC
CASSQDSYNEQLF
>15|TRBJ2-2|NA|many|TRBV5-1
TGCGCCAGCAGCTTGGGCGGGATAAACACCGGGGAGCTGTTTTTT
CASSLGGINTGELFF
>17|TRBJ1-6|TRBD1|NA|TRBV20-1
TGCAGTGCTCCTAGTCAAATCTGGGACAGCGGTAATTCACCCCTCCACTTT
CSAPSQIWDSGNSPLHF
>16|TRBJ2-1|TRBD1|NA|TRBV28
TGTGCCAGCAGTTTCCGCGGACAGGGAGGCCACAATGAGCAGTTCTTC
CASSFRGQGGHNEQFF